These 10 T cell receptor beta chains share one sample of origin, sequenced in a study of blood T cells in healthy people across ages. Using a J-beta primer mix together with a sample-barcoded 5' primer, a second PCR was run for roughly 7 to 11 cycles. One entry per CDR3 protein, called by TCRdb with MiXCR from the 5' RACE reads. The sample shows around 800,000 distinct CDR3 sequences, approximately 24% of them seen only once. In addition, the sample was reused for a study of T cells of mothers and their children.

Sequenced input: blood. Source of these receptors: a boy between 5 and 17 years old in good health.

This clonotype was seen only a few times. As DNA, the CDR3 is TGTGCCAGCAGTGTTGACGCAGTCAGACTTTCACCCCTCCACTTT. Translation: CASSVDAVRLSPLHF. The chain is built from TRBV2 and TRBJ1-6; D gene uncertain. The CDR3 sequence is 15 residues long. Germline CDR1 is SNHLY and CDR2 is FYNNEI. V was trimmed by 4 bases and J by 9 bases, leaving 16 bases between them.

The chain uses TRBV12-3 or TRBV12-4 and TRBJ2-7; D gene uncertain. The length of the CDR3 is 12 residues. Trimming stripped 6 bases from V and 3 bases from J, with 9 bases between. The CDR3 DNA reads as TGTGCCAGCAGAAACAGTCTCTACGAGCAGTACTTC. This gives the protein CASRNSLYEQYF.

The chain carries TRBV12-3 or TRBV12-4 and TRBJ2-3, with unresolved D. Trimming stripped 6 bases from V and 4 bases from J, with 8 bases between. The CDR3 is made up of 12 amino acids. CDR3 sequence reads: CASSLLADTQYF. Here the CDR3 DNA reads TGTGCCAGCAGCTTACTGGCAGATACGCAGTATTTT.

The gene calls are TRBV2 and TRBJ2-7, with D perhaps assigned TRBD1 or TRBD2 (5 bases each). Per the germline V gene, CDR1 is SNHLY and CDR2 is FYNNEI. This CDR3 comprises 12 residues. V was clipped by 3 bases and J by 12 bases, with 15 bases between them. This chain's CDR3 is CASSDSGRHPYF. CDR3 nucleotide sequence: TGTGCCAGCAGTGATTCGGGGCGTCACCCGTACTTC.

V usage is TRBV6-1 and J usage is TRBJ1-5; D remains ambiguous. CDR1 and CDR2 (germline): MNHNS, SASEGT. CDR3 length: 14 amino acids. V shed 4 bases and J shed 1 base, with 8 bases lying between them. The chain's CDR3 is CASSAIGSNQPQHF. In nucleotides, the CDR3 is TGTGCCAGCAGTGCGATCGGGAGCAATCAGCCCCAGCATTTT.

This clonotype appeared many times. The chain joins TRBV6-6 to TRBJ2-7; D remains ambiguous. Germline-derived CDR1 and CDR2 are MNHNY and SVGAGI (reference sequence). CDR3 length: 13 amino acids. The ends were cut back, 4 bases at V and 2 bases at J, with 9 bases in the middle. This CDR3 is CASSSPGPYEQYF. The CDR3 region has the DNA TGTGCCAGCAGTTCCCCCGGACCCTACGAGCAGTACTTC.

The gene calls are TRBV11-2 and TRBJ2-5; 13 positions match TRBD2. Trimming at V came to 5 bases and at J to 4 bases, leaving 4 bases not matched to a gene. This CDR3 region has 15 residues. Germline CDR1 is SGHAT and CDR2 is FQNNGV. The CDR3 loop is CASSGRLAGGETQYF. For the CDR3, the DNA is TGTGCCAGCAGCGGGAGACTAGCGGGGGGAGAGACCCAGTACTTC.

This clonotype appeared a few times. The chain uses TRBV11-2 and TRBJ1-4, with D perhaps matching TRBD1 (5 bases). The CDR3 has 14 residues. The V gene lost 4 bases and the J gene lost 8 bases, with 14 bases spanning the gap. Germline assignment: CDR1 SGHAT and CDR2 FQNNGV. Here the CDR3 DNA reads TGTGCCAGCAGCTCCAGGGAGCCCTGGGAAAAACTGTTTTTT. Amino acid sequence: CASSSREPWEKLFF.

This CDR3 reads CASSRGTSGGSEETQYF. CDR3 coding DNA: TGTGCCAGCAGCCGCGGGACTAGCGGGGGTAGTGAGGAGACCCAGTACTTC. The V and J genes are TRBV12-3 or TRBV12-4 and TRBJ2-5, with TRBD2 matching over 14 bases. The V segment lost 6 bases and the J segment 5 bases; nucleotides outside the gene matches: 11. The CDR3 has 17 amino acids.

Only a few counts were recorded for this clonotype. The J gene is TRBJ1-5, the V gene TRBV5-5; 8 positions match TRBD1. Germline CDR1 and CDR2: SGHKS and YYEKEE (reference sequence). The CDR3 has 16 residues. After removal of 2 bases from V and 1 base from J, the junction contained 5 bases not matched to a gene. For the CDR3, the DNA is TGTGCCAGCAGCTTCCCGGACAGGGAAAGCAATCAGCCCCAGCATTTT. It yields the protein CASSFPDRESNQPQHF.